The clone carrying this T cell receptor beta chain has just one count. The table came from immunoSEQ multiplex PCR; TCRdb's copy has only in-frame clones and leaves some out. Among roughly 70,000 clones listed, 85% to 90% were seen once. The sample originates from a study of blood T cell repertoires in COVID-19. The CDR3 is made up of 15 amino acids. V lost 5 bases and J 8 bases, leaving 21 bases between the germline ends. Germline assignment: CDR1 SGHNT and CDR2 YENEEA. The source is a man aged 70 or older with active COVID-19. The specimen was peripheral blood. J is TRBJ1-2 and V is TRBV11-3, with D tentatively TRBD1 (5 bases). Here the CDR3 DNA reads TGTGCCAGCAGCCCCGGAGTAAGCGGGGGTAGGGGCTACACCTTC. Its translation: CASSPGVSGGRGYTF.